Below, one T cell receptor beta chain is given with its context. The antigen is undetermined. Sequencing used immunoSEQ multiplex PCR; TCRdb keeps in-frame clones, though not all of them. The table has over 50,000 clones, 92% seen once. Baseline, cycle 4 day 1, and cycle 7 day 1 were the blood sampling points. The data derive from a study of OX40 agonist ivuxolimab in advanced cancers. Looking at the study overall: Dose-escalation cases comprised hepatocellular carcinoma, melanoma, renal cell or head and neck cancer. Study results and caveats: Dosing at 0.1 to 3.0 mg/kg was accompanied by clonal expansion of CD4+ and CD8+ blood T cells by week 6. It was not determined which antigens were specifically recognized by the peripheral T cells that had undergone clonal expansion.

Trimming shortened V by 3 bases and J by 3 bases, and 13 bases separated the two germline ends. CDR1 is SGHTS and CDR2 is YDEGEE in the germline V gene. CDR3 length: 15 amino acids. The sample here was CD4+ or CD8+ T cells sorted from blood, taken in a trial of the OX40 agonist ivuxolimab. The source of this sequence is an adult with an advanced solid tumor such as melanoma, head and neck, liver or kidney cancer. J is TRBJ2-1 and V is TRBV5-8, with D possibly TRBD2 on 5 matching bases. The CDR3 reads CASSSLDWYYNEQFF. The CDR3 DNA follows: TGTGCCAGCAGCTCACTGGACTGGTACTACAATGAGCAGTTCTTC.